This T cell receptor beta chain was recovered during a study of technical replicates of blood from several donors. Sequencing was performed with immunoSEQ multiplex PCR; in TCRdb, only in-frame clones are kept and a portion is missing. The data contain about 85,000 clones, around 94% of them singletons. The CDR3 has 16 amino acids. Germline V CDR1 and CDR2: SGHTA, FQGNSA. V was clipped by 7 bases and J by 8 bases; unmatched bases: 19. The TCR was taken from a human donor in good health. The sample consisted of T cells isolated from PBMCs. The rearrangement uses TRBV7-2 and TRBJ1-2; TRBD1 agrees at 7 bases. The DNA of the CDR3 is TGTGCCAGCACCGAGACAGGGATAACCAACCTGCGCGGCTACACCTTC. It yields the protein CASTETGITNLRGYTF.